These 8 T cell receptor beta chains came from one sample sequenced in a study of OX40 agonist ivuxolimab in advanced cancers. TCRdb's table, derived via immunoSEQ multiplex PCR, lists solely in-frame clones and lacks some. The data hold around 150,000 clones, with 90% to 95% observed a single time. This specimen was CD4+ or CD8+ T cells sorted from blood, taken in a trial of the OX40 agonist ivuxolimab. The receptors were sampled from an adult with an advanced solid tumor such as melanoma, head and neck, liver or kidney cancer.

The chain joins TRBV6-5 to TRBJ2-7; D is perhaps TRBD1 (6 bases). This CDR3 has 13 residues. The germline gives CDR1 MNHEY, CDR2 SVGAGI. Trimming stripped 7 bases from V and 4 bases from J, with 14 bases between. DNA of the CDR3: TGTGCCAGCACAGGGGTAAACCGTTACGAGCAGTACTTC. It codes for CASTGVNRYEQYF.

This clone was seen once. The CDR3 coding sequence is TGTGCCACCAGCAGACCAGACAGGGGTTATAGCAATCAGCCCCAGCATTTT. Amino acid sequence: CATSRPDRGYSNQPQHF. The chain recombines TRBV15 with TRBJ1-5; 8 bases line up with TRBD1. V lost 2 bases, J lost 0 bases, and 6 bases stayed unmatched. Per germline, CDR1 LNHNV and CDR2 YYDKDF (reference sequence). The CDR3 is 17 residues long.

CDR3 region: CASSLSRTRTYNEQFF. CDR3 DNA sequence: TGTGCCAGCAGCCTCAGCCGGACTAGAACCTACAATGAGCAGTTCTTC. This chain joins TRBV7-8 and TRBJ2-1; 7 bases are shared with TRBD2. V trimming: 5 bases; J trimming: 2 bases; junction bases outside the gene matches: 9. CDR1 SGHVS and CDR2 FQNEAQ come from the germline V gene. The CDR3 runs to 16 residues.

This clone was found once. Other DNA sequences from this sample encode an identical CDR3 as well. The rearrangement links TRBV6-5 to TRBJ1-2, with a tentative D call TRBD1 (5 bases). Germline CDR1 is MNHEY and CDR2 is SVGAGI. This CDR3 is 13 amino acids long. V lost 6 bases, J lost 3 bases, and 11 bases lay in between. The CDR3 DNA is TGTGCCAGCAGCCCGGGGGGGGACTATGGCTACACCTTC. As protein: CASSPGGDYGYTF.

V is TRBV27 and J is TRBJ2-7; 9 bases map to TRBD1. Germline V gene sequence: CDR1 MNHEY, CDR2 SMNVEV (reference sequence). The junction had 10 bases not matched to a gene; V was cut back by 5 bases and J by 5 bases. The CDR3 loop spans 15 amino acids. The CDR3 DNA is TGTGCCAGCAGTCCCCAGGGACAGGGCGGAAACGAGCAGTACTTC. It codes for CASSPQGQGGNEQYF.

This chain uses TRBV10-2 with TRBJ2-3; 12 bases map to TRBD2. The germline V gene encodes CDR1 WSHSY and CDR2 SAAADI. CDR3 size: 13 residues. The V segment lost 7 bases and the J segment 8 bases; nucleotides outside the gene matches: 4. In DNA form, the CDR3 reads TGCGCCAGCAAGCTAGCGGGGGGGGGTACGCAGTATTTT. This codes for CASKLAGGGTQYF.

Comments on this clone: One end of the junction does not line up with germline, which may come from a read error. The V and J genes are TRBV6-5 and TRBJ1-1; D may be TRBD1 (6 bases). The germline CDR1 and CDR2 sequences are MNHEY and SVGAGI. This CDR3 spans 13 amino acids. The CDR3: CASNYPTGIEAFF. The CDR3 DNA sequence: TGTGCCAGCAATTACCCGACAGGTATTGAAGCTTTCTTT.

V gene TRBV7-2 combines with J gene TRBJ2-7; 11 bases line up with TRBD2. The CDR3 covers 14 residues. Germline assignment: CDR1 SGHTA and CDR2 FQGNSA. V dropped 7 bases and J dropped 3; count of bases not matched to a gene: 5. The CDR3 sequence: CASKISGGVYEQYF. CDR3 bases: TGTGCCAGCAAGATTAGCGGGGGGGTCTACGAGCAGTACTTC.